A single sample is the source of the 8 T cell receptor beta chains below, sequenced in a study of cytomegalovirus exposure and HLA in healthy donors. PCR employed 60 Vbeta and 13 Jbeta primers. The protocol was immunoSEQ multiplex PCR, while the TCRdb copy is restricted to in-frame clones and leaves out a portion. The table shows about 150,000 clones, with approximately 80% occurring only once. The sequenced material came from PBMCs. These receptors all stem from a man aged 25-45 years in good health and CMV-seronegative.

This rearrangement joins TRBV20-1 to TRBJ1-1; unclear D gene. Germline assignment: CDR1 DFQATT and CDR2 SNEGSKA (reference sequence). CDR3 length: 11 amino acids. The V end was cut by 1 base, the J end by 6 bases, with 6 bases between. The CDR3 protein is CSARGQPEAFF. In nucleotides, the CDR3 is TGCAGTGCTAGAGGGCAACCTGAAGCTTTCTTT.

J is TRBJ2-5 and V is TRBV7-8, with 11 bases that match TRBD2. Germline CDR1 SGHVS, CDR2 FQNEAQ. J lost 5 bases, V lost 1 base, and 9 bases had no gene match. CDR3 size: 17 residues. CDR3 in amino acids: CASSLVGSGRALETQYF. CDR3 nucleotide sequence: TGTGCCAGCAGCTTAGTCGGTAGCGGGAGGGCCTTGGAGACCCAGTACTTC.

The genes are TRBV30 and TRBJ2-1; TRBD2 agrees at 8 bases. Germline V lookup: CDR1 GTSNPN, CDR2 SVGIG (reference sequence). CDR3 length: 14 residues. V was pared by 0 bases and J by 4 bases, with 2 bases of the junction left unmatched. The CDR3 sequence is CAWSVTSAYNEQFF. CDR3 in DNA: TGTGCCTGGAGTGTGACTAGCGCTTACAATGAGCAGTTCTTC. Filled out from reference TRBV30 and TRBJ2-1, the complete variable domain reads SQTIHQWPATLVQPVGSPLSLECTVEGTSNPNLYWYRQAAGRGLQLLFYSVGIGQISSEVPQNLSASRPQDRQFILSSKKLLLSDSGFYLCAWSVTSAYNEQFFGPGTRLTVL.

V and J are TRBV10-1 and TRBJ2-1; D perhaps matches TRBD1 (5 bases). This CDR3 region has 16 residues. The V gene's germline CDR1 is WNHNN and CDR2 SYGVQD (reference sequence). The V gene lost 0 bases and the J gene lost 1 base, with 10 bases spanning the gap. The CDR3 nucleotides are TGCGCCAGCAGTGAGTCATCCAGGGCATCCTACAATGAGCAGTTCTTC. It is translated as CASSESSRASYNEQFF.

This CDR3 reads CAWSHLAGVTQYF. The CDR3 DNA sequence: TGTGCCTGGAGTCATCTAGCGGGAGTAACGCAGTATTTT. The chain links TRBV30 to TRBJ2-3; 10 bases are a match to TRBD2. CDR1 is GTSNPN, CDR2 SVGIG, per germline (reference sequence). The V gene end was trimmed by 2 bases and the J gene end by 9 bases; junction bases not matched to a gene: 5. The length of the CDR3 is 13 residues.

The J gene is TRBJ2-1, the V gene TRBV15, with D perhaps matching TRBD2 (6 bases). The CDR3 contains 19 residues. Deletions cut 3 bases from V and 3 bases from J, with 24 bases between. The germline CDR1 and CDR2 sequences are LNHNV and YYDKDF (reference sequence). CDR3 in DNA: TGTGCCACCAGCAGGGAGAGGGTAGCGGCCCCCTCGGGCTACAATGAGCAGTTCTTC. Translation gives CATSRERVAAPSGYNEQFF. The whole variable domain, filled in from reference TRBV15 and TRBJ2-1, reads DAMVIQNPRYQVTQFGKPVTLSCSQTLNHNVMYWYQQKSSQAPKLLFHYYDKDFNNEADTPDNFQSRRPNTSFCFLDIRSPGLGDTAMYLCATSRERVAAPSGYNEQFFGPGTRLTVL.

This chain connects TRBV19 to TRBJ2-1; TRBD2 matches at 11 bases. Germline V gene data show CDR1 as LNHDA and CDR2 as SQIVND (reference sequence). The CDR3 consists of 17 residues. V was clipped by 6 bases and J by 3 bases; unmatched bases: 10. The CDR3 sequence: CASSANLAGGLYNEQFF. The CDR3 nucleotides are TGTGCCAGTAGCGCCAACCTAGCGGGAGGTCTCTACAATGAGCAGTTCTTC.

This clone was observed a single time. The rearrangement joins TRBV5-1 to TRBJ2-2; TRBD2 aligns across 9 bases. J lost 2 bases, V lost 7 bases, and 12 bases had no gene match. The CDR3 has 17 amino acids. Germline V gene data show CDR1 as SGHRS and CDR2 as YFSETQ. Here the CDR3 DNA reads TGCGCCAGCTCCTCCTGGGCGGGAGGGCCCAACACCGGGGAGCTGTTTTTT. This gives the protein CASSSWAGGPNTGELFF.